This TCR beta chain came from a study of blood T cell repertoires in COVID-19. At the level of the study: Both acute and convalescent COVID-19 samples were obtained from the United States, Italy and Spain. The analysed material was cDNA or gDNA that came from T cells, B-cell-depleted T cells, or PBMCs.

Study processing details: Nucleated cell number was recorded as an estimate derived from reference gene primer amplification. Only in-frame clones appear in the TCRdb table, and some are missing; sequencing was by immunoSEQ multiplex PCR. V, J and clone size were drawn from that table, and D and trimming were deduced from the DNA. The sample yields 250,000 to 350,000 clones, about four fifths seen once. Trimming took 6 bases from V and 2 from J; bases not matched to a gene: 5. The CDR3 is 14 amino acids. Per the germline V gene, CDR1 is KGHDR and CDR2 is SFDVKD. This clone has just one count. The V and J genes are TRBV24-1 and TRBJ1-2; 7 nucleotides match TRBD1. This sequence was found in a woman between 50 and 59 years old with acute or convalescent COVID-19. The material sequenced was peripheral blood. The CDR3 DNA is TGTGCCACCAGTTCGGACAGGCGAAACTATGGCTACACCTTC. Translation: CATSSDRRNYGYTF.